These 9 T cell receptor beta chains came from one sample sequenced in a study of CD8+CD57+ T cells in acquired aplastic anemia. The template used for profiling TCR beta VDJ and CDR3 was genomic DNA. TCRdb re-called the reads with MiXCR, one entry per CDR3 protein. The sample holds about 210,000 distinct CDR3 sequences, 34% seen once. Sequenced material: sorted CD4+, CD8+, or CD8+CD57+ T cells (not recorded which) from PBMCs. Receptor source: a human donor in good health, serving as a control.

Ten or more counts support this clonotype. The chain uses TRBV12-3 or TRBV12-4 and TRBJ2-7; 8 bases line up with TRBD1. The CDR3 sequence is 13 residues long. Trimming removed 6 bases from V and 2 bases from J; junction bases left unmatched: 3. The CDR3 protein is CASSRQGPYEQYF. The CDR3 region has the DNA TGTGCCAGCAGCCGACAGGGGCCCTACGAGCAGTACTTC.

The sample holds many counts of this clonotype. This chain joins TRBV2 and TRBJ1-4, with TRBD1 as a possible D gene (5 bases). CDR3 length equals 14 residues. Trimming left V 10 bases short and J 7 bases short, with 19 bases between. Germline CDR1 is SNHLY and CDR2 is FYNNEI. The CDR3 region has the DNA TGTGCCACCCAAGCGGAGAACGGGGGTGAAAAACTGTTTTTT. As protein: CATQAENGGEKLFF.

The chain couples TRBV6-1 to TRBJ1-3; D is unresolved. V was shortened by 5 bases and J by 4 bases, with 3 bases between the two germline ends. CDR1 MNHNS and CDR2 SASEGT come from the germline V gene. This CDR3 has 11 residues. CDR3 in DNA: TGTGCCAGCAGTAAGGGAAACACCATATATTTT. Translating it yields CASSKGNTIYF.

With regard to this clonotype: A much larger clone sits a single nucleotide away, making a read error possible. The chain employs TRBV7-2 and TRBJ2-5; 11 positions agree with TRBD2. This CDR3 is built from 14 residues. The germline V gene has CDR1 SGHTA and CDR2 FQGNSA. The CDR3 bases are TGTGTCAGCAGCAGTAGCGGGGGGGGTGGGACCCAGTACTTC. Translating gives CVSSSSGGGGTQYF.

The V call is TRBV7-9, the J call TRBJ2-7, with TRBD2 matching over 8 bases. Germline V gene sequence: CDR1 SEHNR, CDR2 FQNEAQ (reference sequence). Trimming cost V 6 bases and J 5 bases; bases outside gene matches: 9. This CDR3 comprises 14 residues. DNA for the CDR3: TGTGCCAGCAGTATCACTAGCGGTTTCCACGAGCAGTACTTC. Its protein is CASSITSGFHEQYF.

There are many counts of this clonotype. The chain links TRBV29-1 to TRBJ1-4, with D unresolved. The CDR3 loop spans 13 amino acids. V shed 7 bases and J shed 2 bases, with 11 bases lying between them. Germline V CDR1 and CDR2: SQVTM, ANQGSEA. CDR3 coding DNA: TGCAGCGCACACGACCTGACTAATGAAAAACTGTTTTTT. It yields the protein CSAHDLTNEKLFF.

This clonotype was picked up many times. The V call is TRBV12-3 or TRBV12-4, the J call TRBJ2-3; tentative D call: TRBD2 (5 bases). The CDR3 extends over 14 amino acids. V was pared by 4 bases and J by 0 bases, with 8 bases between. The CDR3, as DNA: TGTGCCAGCAGTTCAACTAGGAGCACAGATACGCAGTATTTT. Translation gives CASSSTRSTDTQYF.

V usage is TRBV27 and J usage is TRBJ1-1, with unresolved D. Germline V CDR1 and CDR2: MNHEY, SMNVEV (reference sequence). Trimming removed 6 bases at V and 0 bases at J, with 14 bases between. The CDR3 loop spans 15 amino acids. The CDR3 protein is CASSTLRDMNTEAFF. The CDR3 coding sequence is TGTGCCAGCAGCACCCTTAGAGACATGAACACTGAAGCTTTCTTT.

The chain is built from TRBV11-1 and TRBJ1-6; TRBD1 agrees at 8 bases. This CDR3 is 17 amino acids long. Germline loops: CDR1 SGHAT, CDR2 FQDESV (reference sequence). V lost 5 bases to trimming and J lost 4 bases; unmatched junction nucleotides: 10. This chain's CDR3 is CASSLGQGGSYNSPLHF. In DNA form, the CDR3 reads TGTGCCAGCAGCCTAGGACAGGGCGGGTCTTATAATTCACCCCTCCACTTT.